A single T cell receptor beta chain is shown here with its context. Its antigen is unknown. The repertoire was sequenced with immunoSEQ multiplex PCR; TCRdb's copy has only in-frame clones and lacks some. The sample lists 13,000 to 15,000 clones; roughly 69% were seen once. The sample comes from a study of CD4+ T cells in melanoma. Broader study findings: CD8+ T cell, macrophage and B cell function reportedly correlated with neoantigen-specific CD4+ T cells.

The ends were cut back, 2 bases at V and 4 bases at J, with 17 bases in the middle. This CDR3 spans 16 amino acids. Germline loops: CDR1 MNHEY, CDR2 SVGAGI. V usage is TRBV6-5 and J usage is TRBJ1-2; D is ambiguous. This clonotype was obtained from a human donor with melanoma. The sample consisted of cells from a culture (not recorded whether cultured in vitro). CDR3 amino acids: CASSYKSFSSSYGYTF. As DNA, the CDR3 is TGTGCCAGCAGTTACAAATCATTCAGTAGTAGCTATGGCTACACCTTC.